This T cell receptor (beta chain) was identified during a study of CD8+ T cells in alopecia areata. As for the study in general: Severity in treated patients was scored by percentage of scalp area affected. Notes on the study in general: Scalp lesions, especially in alopecia totalis/universalis, had higher clonality than normal scalp.

Following RNA extraction, reverse transcription yielded cDNA that acted as the sequencing template. This table comes from immunoSEQ multiplex PCR, and its TCRdb copy is limited to in-frame clones, with some not included. The sample contains roughly 210,000 clones, less than 50% of which appear only once. V was pared by 4 bases and J by 1 base, with 13 bases of the junction left unmatched. The germline CDR1 and CDR2 sequences are MDHEN and SYDVKM. The CDR3 has 19 residues. This clone showed up just a few times. The antigen remains unidentified. Treatment: oral pan-JAK inhibitor, 5-10 mg twice daily. Both peripheral blood and punch biopsies of lesional scalp skin were obtained from patients who had alopecia areata.

The sequence was collected from a human donor with alopecia areata. Specimen: CD4+ T cells sorted from blood, collected at approximately week 36, from a patient treated with tofacitinib. The chain uses TRBV28 and TRBJ2-1; 10 nucleotides agree with TRBD1. CDR3 nucleotides: TGTGCCAGCAGTTCGGGGGGACAGGGGTCCTGGCCTTCCTACAATGAGCAGTTCTTC. Translated: CASSSGGQGSWPSYNEQFF.